This T cell receptor beta chain is from a study of shared clonotypes between healthy human individuals. Overall study: Three CD4 naive, three CD4 memory, two CD8 naive and one CD8 memory plate were used per donor. General study results and limits: What naive subsets generally showed was a larger estimated richness than memory subsets showed. Non-shared clonotypes had lower generation probabilities than clonotypes shared by all four sorted-subset donors.

This clone was seen just once. Its specificity is not known. Germline CDR1 reads SEHNR; CDR2 reads FQNEAQ (reference sequence). This CDR3 region has 16 residues. With 4 bases removed from V and 6 bases from J, the gap between germline ends came to 21 bases. TCRdb's copy holds only in-frame clones and misses some; the assay was immunoSEQ multiplex PCR. The data contain 2 million to 3 million clones, approximately 93% of them singletons. Input material: naive CD4+ T cells from PBMCs. Subset described: CD45RA+ positively selected. The rearrangement uses TRBV7-9 and TRBJ1-2, with D perhaps TRBD1 (5 bases). The sequence was collected from a man between 18 and 35 years old in good health. Some clones in this sample may be carry-over from other donors' samples. The CDR3 sequence: CASSWDPGDGDHGYTF. The CDR3 DNA reads TGTGCCAGCAGCTGGGACCCTGGAGATGGAGATCATGGCTACACCTTC.